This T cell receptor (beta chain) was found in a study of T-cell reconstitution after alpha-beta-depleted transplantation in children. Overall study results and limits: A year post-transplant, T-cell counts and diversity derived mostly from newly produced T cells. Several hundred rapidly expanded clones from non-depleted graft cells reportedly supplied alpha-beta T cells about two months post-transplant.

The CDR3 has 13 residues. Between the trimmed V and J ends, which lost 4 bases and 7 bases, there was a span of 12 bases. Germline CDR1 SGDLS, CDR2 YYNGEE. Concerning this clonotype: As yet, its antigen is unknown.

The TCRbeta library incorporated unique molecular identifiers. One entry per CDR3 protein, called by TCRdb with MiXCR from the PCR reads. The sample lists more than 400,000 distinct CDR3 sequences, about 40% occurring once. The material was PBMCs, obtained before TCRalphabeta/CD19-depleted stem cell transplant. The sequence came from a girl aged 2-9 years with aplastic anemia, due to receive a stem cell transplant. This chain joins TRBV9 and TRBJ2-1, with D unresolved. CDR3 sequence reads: CASSQTDRNEQFF. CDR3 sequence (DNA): TGTGCCAGCAGCCAAACCGATAGGAATGAGCAGTTCTTC.